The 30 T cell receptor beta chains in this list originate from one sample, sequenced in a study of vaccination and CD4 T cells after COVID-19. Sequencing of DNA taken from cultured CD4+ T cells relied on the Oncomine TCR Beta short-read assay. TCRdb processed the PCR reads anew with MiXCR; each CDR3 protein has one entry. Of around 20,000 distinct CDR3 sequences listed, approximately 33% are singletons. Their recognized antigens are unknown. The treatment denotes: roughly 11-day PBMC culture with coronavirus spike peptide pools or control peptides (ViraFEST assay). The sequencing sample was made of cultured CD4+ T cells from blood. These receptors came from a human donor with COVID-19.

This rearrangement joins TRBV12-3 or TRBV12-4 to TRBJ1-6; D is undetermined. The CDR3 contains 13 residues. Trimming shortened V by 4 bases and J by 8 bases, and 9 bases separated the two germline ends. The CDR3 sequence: CASSSYWDSPLHF. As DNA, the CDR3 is TGTGCCAGCAGTTCCTACTGGGATTCACCCCTCCACTTT.

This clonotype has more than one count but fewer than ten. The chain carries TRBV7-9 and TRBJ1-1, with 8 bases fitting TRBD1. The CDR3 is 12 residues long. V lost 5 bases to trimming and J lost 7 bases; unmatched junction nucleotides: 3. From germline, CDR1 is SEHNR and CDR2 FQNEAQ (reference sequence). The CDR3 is CASSPGGREAFF. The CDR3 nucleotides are TGTGCCAGCAGCCCAGGGGGCCGTGAAGCTTTCTTT.

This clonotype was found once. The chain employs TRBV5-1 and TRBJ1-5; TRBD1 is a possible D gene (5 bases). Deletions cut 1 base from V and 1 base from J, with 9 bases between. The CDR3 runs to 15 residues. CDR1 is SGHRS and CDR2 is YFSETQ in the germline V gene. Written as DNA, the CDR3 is TGCGCCAGCAGCTTGTATGGGGACAGCAATCAGCCCCAGCATTTT. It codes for CASSLYGDSNQPQHF.

The CDR3 sequence is CASSSSGVPYEQYF. The CDR3 nucleotides read TGTGCCAGCAGCTCCTCCGGGGTCCCCTACGAGCAGTACTTC. This chain links TRBV5-4 with TRBJ2-7, with D possibly matching TRBD2 (5 bases). Trimming shortened V by 3 bases and J by 2 bases, and 12 bases separated the two germline ends. This CDR3 contains 14 residues. Germline V lookup: CDR1 SGHNT, CDR2 YYREEE (reference sequence).

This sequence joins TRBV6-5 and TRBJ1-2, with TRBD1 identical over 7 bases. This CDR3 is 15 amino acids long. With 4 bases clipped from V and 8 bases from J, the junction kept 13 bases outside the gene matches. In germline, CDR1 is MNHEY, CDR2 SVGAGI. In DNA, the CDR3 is TGTGCCAGCAGTTCCGCGACAGGGCCCAGCTGGGGCTACACCTTC. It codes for CASSSATGPSWGYTF.

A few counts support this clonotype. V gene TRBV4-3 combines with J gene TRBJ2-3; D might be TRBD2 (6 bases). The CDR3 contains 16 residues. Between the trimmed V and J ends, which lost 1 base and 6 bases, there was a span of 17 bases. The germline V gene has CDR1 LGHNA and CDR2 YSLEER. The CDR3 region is CASSQAVGGSRDTQYF. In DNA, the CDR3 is TGCGCCAGCAGCCAAGCTGTCGGGGGTTCCCGGGATACGCAGTATTTT.

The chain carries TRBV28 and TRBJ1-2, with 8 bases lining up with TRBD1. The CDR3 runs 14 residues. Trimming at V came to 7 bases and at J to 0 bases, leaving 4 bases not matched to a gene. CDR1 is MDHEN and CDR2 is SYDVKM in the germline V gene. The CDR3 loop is CASNDRGANYGYTF. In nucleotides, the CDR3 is TGTGCCAGCAACGACAGGGGAGCTAACTATGGCTACACCTTC.

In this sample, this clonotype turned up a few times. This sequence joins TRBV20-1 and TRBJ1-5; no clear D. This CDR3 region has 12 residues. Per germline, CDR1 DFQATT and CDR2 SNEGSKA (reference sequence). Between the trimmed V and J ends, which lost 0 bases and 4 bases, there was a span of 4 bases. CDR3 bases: TGCAGTGCTAGAGATGGTAATCAGCCCCAGCATTTT. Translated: CSARDGNQPQHF.

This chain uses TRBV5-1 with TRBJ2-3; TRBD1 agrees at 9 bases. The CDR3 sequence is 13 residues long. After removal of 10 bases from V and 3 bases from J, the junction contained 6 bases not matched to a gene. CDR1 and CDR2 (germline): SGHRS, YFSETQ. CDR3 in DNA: TGCGCCGAGACAGGGGGTTGGACAGATACGCAGTATTTT. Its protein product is CAETGGWTDTQYF.

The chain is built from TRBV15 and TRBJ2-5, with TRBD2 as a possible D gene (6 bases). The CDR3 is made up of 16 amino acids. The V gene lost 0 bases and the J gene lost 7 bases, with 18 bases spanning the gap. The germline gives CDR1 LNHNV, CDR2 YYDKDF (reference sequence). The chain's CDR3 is CATSRDQVGGEGTQYF. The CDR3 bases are TGTGCCACCAGCAGAGATCAGGTCGGGGGAGAGGGGACCCAGTACTTC.

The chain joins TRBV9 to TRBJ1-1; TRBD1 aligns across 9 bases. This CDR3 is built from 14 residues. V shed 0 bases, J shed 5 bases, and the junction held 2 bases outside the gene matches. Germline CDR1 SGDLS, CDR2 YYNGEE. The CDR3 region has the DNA TGTGCCAGCAGCGTAGGACAGGGGGGGACTGAAGCTTTCTTT. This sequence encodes CASSVGQGGTEAFF. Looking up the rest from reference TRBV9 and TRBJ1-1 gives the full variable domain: DSGVTQTPKHLITATGQRVTLRCSPRSGDLSVYWYQQSLDQGLQFLIQYYNGEERAKGNILERFSAQQFPDLHSELNLSSLELGDSALYFCASSVGQGGTEAFFGQGTRLTVV.

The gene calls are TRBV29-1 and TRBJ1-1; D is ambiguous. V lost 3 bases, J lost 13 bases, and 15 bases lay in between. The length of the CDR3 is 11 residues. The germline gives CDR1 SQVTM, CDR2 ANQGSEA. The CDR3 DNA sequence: TGCAGCGTTGATGCTATAGGGTCTGATTTCTTT. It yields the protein CSVDAIGSDFF.

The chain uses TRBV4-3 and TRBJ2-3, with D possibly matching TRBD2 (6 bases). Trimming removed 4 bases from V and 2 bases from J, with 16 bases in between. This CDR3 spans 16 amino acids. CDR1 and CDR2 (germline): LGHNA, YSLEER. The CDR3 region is CASSRRVAADTDTQYF. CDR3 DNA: TGCGCCAGCAGCCGACGGGTAGCGGCGGACACAGATACGCAGTATTTT.

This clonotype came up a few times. CDR3 nucleotide sequence: TGTGCCAGCAGTTATCCTTCGGCTGAAGCTTTCTTT. Translation: CASSYPSAEAFF. The V gene is TRBV6-5, the J gene TRBJ1-1; no reliable D call. In germline, CDR1 is MNHEY, CDR2 SVGAGI. V was clipped by 3 bases and J by 6 bases, with 8 bases between them. This CDR3 is built from 12 residues.

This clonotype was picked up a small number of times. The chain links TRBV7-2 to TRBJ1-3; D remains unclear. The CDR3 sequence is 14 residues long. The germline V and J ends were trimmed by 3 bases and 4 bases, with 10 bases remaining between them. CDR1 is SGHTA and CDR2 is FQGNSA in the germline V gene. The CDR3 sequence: CASSFGSGGNTIYF. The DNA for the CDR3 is TGTGCCAGCAGCTTCGGGTCCGGAGGAAACACCATATATTTT.

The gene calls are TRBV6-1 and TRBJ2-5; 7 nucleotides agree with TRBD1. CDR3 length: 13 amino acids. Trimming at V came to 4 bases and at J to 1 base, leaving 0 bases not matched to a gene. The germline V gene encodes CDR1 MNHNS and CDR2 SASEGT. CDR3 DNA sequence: TGTGCCAGCAGTGGACAGGGCCAAGAGACCCAGTACTTC. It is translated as CASSGQGQETQYF.

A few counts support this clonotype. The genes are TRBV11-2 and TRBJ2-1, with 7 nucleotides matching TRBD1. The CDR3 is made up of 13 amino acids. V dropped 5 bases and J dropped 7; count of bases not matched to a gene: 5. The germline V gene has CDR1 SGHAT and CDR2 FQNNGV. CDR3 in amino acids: CASSADRQNEQFF. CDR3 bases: TGTGCCAGCAGCGCGGACAGGCAGAATGAGCAGTTCTTC. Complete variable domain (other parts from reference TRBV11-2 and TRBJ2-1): EAGVAQSPRYKIIEKRQSVAFWCNPISGHATLYWYQQILGQGPKLLIQFQNNGVVDDSQLPKDRFSAERLKGVDSTLKIQPAKLEDSAVYLCASSADRQNEQFFGPGTRLTVL.

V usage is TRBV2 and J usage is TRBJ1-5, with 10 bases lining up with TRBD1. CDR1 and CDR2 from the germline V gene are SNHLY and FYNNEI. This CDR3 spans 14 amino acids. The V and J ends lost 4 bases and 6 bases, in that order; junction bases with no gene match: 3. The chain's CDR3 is CASSVTGGGQPQHF. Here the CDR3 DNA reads TGTGCCAGCAGTGTGACAGGGGGCGGTCAGCCCCAGCATTTT. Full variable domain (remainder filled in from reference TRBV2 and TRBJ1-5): EPEVTQTPSHQVTQMGQEVILRCVPISNHLYFYWYRQILGQKVEFLVSFYNNEISEKSEIFDDQFSVERPDGSNFTLKIRSTKLEDSAMYFCASSVTGGGQPQHFGDGTRLSIL.

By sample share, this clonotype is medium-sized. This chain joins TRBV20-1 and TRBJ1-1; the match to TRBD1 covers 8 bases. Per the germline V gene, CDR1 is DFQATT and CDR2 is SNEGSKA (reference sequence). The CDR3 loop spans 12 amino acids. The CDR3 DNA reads TGCAGAGCAGGGGGCGAGAACACTGAAGCTTTCTTT. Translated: CRAGGENTEAFF.

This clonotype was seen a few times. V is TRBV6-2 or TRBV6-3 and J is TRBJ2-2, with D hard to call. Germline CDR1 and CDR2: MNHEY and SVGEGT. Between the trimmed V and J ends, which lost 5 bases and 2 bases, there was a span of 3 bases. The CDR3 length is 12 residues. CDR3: CASSTNTGELFF. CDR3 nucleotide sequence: TGTGCCAGCAGTACTAACACCGGGGAGCTGTTTTTT.

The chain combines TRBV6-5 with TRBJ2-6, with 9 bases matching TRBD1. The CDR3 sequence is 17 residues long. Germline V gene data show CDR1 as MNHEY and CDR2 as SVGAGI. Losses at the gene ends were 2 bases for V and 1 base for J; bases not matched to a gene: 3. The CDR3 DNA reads TGTGCCAGCAGTTACGGGACAGGGAGTTCTGGGGCCAACGTCCTGACTTTC. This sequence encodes CASSYGTGSSGANVLTF.

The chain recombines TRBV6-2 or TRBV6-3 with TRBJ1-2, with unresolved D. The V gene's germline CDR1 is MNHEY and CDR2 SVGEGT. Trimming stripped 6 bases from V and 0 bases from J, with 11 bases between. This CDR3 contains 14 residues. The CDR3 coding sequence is TGTGCCAGCAGCCCGAGTGGGGCTAACTATGGCTACACCTTC. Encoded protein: CASSPSGANYGYTF.

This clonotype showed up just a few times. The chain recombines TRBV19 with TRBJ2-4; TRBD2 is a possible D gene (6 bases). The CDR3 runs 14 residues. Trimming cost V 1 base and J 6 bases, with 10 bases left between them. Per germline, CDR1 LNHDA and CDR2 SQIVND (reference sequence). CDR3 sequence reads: CASSIGRDGNIQYF. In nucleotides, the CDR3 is TGTGCCAGTAGTATAGGGAGGGACGGAAACATTCAGTACTTC.

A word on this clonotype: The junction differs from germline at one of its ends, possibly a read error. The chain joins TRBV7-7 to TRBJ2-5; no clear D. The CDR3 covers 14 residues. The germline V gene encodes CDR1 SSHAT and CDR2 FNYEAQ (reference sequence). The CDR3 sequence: CASSPARFKETQYF. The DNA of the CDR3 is TGTGCTAGCAGCCCCGCCCGATTCAAAGAGACCCAGTACTTC.

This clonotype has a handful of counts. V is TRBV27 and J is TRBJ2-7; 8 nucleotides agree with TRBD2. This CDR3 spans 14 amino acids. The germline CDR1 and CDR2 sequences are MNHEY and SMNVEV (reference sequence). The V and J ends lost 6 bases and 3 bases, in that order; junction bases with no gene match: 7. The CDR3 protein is CASRSSGANYEQYF. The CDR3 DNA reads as TGTGCCAGCAGAAGTAGCGGGGCTAACTACGAGCAGTACTTC.

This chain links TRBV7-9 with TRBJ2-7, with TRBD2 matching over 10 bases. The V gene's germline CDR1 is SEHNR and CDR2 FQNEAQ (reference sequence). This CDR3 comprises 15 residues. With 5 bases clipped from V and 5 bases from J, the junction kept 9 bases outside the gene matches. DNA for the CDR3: TGTGCCAGCAGCCCCCAGCGGGGGGGGATCCACGAGCAGTACTTC. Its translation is CASSPQRGGIHEQYF.

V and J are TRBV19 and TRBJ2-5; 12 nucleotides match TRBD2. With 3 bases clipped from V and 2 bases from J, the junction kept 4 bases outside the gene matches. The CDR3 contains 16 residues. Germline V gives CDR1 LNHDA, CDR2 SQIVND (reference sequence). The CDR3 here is CASSMTSGGFQETQYF. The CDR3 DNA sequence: TGTGCCAGTAGTATGACTAGCGGGGGATTTCAAGAGACCCAGTACTTC. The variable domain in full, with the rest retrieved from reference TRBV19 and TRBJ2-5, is DGGITQSPKYLFRKEGQNVTLSCEQNLNHDAMYWYRQDPGQGLRLIYYSQIVNDFQKGDIAEGYSVSREKKESFPLTVTSAQKNPTAFYLCASSMTSGGFQETQYFGPGTRLLVL.

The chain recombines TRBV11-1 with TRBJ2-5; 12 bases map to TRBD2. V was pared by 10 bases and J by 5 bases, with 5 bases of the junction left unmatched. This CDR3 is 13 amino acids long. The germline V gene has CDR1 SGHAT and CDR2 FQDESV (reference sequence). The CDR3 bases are TGTGCCACCCGACTAGCGGGGGCCGAGACCCAGTACTTC. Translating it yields CATRLAGAETQYF. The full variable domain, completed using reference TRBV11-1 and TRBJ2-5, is EAEVAQSPRYKITEKSQAVAFWCDPISGHATLYWYRQILGQGPELLVQFQDESVVDDSQLPKDRFSAERLKGVDSTLKIQPAELGDSAMYLCATRLAGAETQYFGPGTRLLVL.

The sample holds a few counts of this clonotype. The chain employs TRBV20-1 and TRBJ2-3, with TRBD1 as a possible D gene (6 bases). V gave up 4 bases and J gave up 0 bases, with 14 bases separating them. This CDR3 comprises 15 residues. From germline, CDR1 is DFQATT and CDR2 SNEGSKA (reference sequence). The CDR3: CSATLGQLSTDTQYF. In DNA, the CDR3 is TGCAGTGCTACACTAGGACAGCTTAGCACAGATACGCAGTATTTT.

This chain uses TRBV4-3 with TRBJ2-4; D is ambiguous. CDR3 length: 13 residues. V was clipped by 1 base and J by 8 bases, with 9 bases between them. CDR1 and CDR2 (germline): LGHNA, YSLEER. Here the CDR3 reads CASSQVGSYIQYF. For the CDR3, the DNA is TGCGCCAGCAGCCAAGTCGGCAGCTACATTCAGTACTTC.